This T cell receptor (beta chain) stems from a study of identical twins. The germline CDR1 and CDR2 sequences are DFQATT and SNEGSKA (reference sequence). The V gene lost 6 bases and the J gene lost 10 bases, with 15 bases spanning the gap. CDR3 length equals 11 residues. In TCRdb, the 5' RACE reads were re-called with MiXCR into one record per CDR3 protein. Of some 690,000 distinct CDR3 sequences in the sample, roughly 20% were seen once. The sample was also reused in another study, on T cells expressing NK-cell markers. That paper adds: In sorted CD3+CD56+NKG2C+, CD3+CD56+NKG2C- and CD3+CD56-NKG2C+ T cells, TCR beta repertoires were obtained. Of eight sequenced donors, seven were HCMV-seropositive and one HCMV-seronegative. Also leading the CD3+CD56-NKG2C+ fraction in a few donors were these clonotypes.

The clonotype originates from a woman younger than 30 in good health. This chain joins TRBV20-1 and TRBJ1-1, with D hard to call. The sequenced sample was PBMCs. This CDR3 reads CSAGGYRGAFF. The CDR3, as DNA: TGCAGTGCAGGAGGGTACAGAGGAGCTTTCTTT.